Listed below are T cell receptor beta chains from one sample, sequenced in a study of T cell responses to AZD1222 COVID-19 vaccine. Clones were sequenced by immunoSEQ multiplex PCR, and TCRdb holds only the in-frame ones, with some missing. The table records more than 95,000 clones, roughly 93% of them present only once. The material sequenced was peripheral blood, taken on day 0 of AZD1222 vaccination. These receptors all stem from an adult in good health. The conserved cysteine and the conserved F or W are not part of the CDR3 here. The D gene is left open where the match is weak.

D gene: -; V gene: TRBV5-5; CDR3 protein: ASSLGPLRGYGYT
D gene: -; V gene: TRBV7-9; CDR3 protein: ASSLVGSVTEAF
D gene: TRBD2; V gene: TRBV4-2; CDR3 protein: ASSQGTSGIYNEQF
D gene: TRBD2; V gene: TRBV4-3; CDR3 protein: ASSETPLAGEFAGELF
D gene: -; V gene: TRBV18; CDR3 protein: ASSPRDSKNTGELF
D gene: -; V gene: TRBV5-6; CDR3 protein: ASSLQSNEQF
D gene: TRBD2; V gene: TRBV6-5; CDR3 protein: ASNTGTSGSVEQF
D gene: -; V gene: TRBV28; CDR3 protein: ATSRARYGYT
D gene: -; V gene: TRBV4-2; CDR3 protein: ASSQDLGDLETQY
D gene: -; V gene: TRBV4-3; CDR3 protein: ASSQDHRTPYEQY
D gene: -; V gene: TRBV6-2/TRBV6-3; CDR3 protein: ASSYPQGNWNQPQH
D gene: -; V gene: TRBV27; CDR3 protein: ASKRDRANVLT
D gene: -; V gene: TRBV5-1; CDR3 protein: ASSLGLPGTRNNEQF
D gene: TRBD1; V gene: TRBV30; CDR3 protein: ASPGQDSGNTIY
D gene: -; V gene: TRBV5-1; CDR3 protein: ASSLDGVSGEQY
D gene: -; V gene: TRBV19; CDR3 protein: ASSIRLGPGNTIY
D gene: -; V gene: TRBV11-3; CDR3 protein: ASSLRDTYGGNIQY
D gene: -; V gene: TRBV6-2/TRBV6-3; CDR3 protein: ASSYAQNQPQH
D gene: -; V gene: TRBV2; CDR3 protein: ASGGNYGYT
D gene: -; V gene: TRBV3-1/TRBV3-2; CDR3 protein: ASSPGPGSGEQF
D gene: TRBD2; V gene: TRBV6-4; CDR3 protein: ASSELAGADTQY
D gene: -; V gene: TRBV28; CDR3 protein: ASSLGPGVEETQY
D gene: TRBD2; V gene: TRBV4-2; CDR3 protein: ASSLPTGGSSYEQY
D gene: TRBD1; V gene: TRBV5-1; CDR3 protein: ASTGQGPDTQY
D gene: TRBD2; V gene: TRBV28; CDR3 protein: ASSPKSGRAYEQY
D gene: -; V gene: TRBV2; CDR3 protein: ASMALGQISSYEQY
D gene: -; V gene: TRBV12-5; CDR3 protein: ASGVDTNEKLF
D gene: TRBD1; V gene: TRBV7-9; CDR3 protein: ASSLDTGGQETQY
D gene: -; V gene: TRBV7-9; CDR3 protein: ASNFGVGTDTQY
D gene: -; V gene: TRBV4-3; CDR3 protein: ASSQDFNPDTQY
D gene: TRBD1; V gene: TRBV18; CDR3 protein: ASSPGQGIWNEQF
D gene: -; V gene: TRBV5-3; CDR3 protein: ARSLRSQETQY
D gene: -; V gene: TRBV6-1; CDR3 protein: ASSERRDRGLAASNEQF
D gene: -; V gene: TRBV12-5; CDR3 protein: ASGLTGTQEEF
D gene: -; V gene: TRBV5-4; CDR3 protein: ASSARGFGANVLT
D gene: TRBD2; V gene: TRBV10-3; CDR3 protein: ASQRDTDTQY
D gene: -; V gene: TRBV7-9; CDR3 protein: ASSISGPLH
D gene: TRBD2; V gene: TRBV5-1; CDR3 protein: ASSPGLAGGGYEQY
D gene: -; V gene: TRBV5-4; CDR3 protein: ASSFHSGDEQY
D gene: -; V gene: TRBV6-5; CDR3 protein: ASNRAGEKLF
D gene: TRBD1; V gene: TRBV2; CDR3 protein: ASTPDRVDGYT
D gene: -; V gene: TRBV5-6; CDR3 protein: ASSVKGAGNTIY
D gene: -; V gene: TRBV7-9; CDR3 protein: ASSSGAFNQPQH
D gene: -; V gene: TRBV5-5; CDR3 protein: ASSWQDYGYT
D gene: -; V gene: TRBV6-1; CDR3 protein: ASSDRVRNSPLH
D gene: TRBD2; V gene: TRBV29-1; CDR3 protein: SVRSRERGETQY
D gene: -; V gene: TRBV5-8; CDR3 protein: ASSLDGFGALH
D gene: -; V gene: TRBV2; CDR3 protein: ASSARGGSSYNEQF
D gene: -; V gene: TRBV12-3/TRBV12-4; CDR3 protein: ASSLRSRREQF
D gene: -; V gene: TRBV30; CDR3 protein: AWSRSGSYEKLF
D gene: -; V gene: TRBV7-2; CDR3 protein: ASSFQGAGELF
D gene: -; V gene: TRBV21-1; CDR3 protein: ASSKACARDSHQETQY
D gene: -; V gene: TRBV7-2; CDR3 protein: ASSPTRAAGETQY
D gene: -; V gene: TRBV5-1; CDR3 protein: ASSLGDTRSGANVLT